This T cell receptor beta chain was captured by sequencing in a study of CD8+ T cells in alopecia areata. Sequencing relied on a cDNA template that was reverse transcribed from extracted RNA. Using immunoSEQ multiplex PCR, the repertoire was profiled, and TCRdb retains in-frame clones only, with some absent. This sample carries 150,000 or so clones, 45% to 60% of them seen once, and the ten largest clones take approximately 6.8%. Trimming took off 5 bases at V and 5 bases at J, with 16 bases between the two ends. The germline V gene has CDR1 SGHRS and CDR2 YFSETQ. The CDR3 loop spans 15 amino acids. Sequencing used CD4+ T cells sorted from blood. The V call is TRBV5-1, the J call TRBJ2-2, with TRBD2 as a possible D gene (5 bases). This sequence was found in a human donor with alopecia areata. The CDR3 is CASRRAERGTGELFF. The CDR3 coding sequence is TGCGCCAGCAGGCGAGCGGAACGAGGGACCGGGGAGCTGTTTTTT.